This is a list of T cell receptor beta chains from one sample in a study of blood T cells in healthy people across ages. TCRdb ran MiXCR on the 5' RACE reads and lists one entry per CDR3 protein. This table has 760,000 or so distinct CDR3 sequences, 25% appearing once. The same specimen was also included in a second study, on T cells of mothers and their children.

What was sequenced was blood. The source is a boy aged 5 to 17 in good health. Each CDR3 is given with its conserved first and last residue.

V	J	CDR3
TRBV7-6	TRBJ2-1	CASSLILEDPYNEQFF
TRBV5-1	TRBJ2-7	CASSPRTTYEQYF
TRBV27	TRBJ2-7	CASSLSFGTGGYEQYF
TRBV4-3	TRBJ2-7	CASSQGGFSSYEQYF
TRBV20-1	-	CSARVVNSGSFNEQFF
TRBV5-1	TRBJ2-7	CASSAIVGTSVGEQYF
TRBV6-1	TRBJ2-5	CASSPRWTSGGREVETQYF
TRBV7-9	TRBJ2-7	CASSLVETYEQYF
TRBV12-3/TRBV12-4	TRBJ1-4	CASSDLRDRGLKLFF
TRBV14	TRBJ2-5	CASSQEGDFQETQYF
TRBV15	TRBJ2-2	CATGTEGGELFF
TRBV28	TRBJ2-4	CASRERTSGVLAKNIQYF
TRBV18	TRBJ2-1	CASSPPRGVYSYNEQFF
TRBV20-1	TRBJ2-1	CSATGEYNEQLF